This T cell receptor beta chain was documented in a study of radiation and T cells in renal cell carcinoma. V lost 6 bases, J lost 6 bases, and 11 bases stayed unmatched. CDR3 length: 15 residues. CDR1 and CDR2 (germline): MNHEY, SMNVEV (reference sequence). As to treatment: treatment-naive control, cytoreductive nephrectomy. Treatment-naive patients without radiation supplied the control tumors at nephrectomy. Sequenced control tumors were from more than ten males and a few females, median age roughly 61. This table comes from immunoSEQ multiplex PCR, and its TCRdb copy is limited to in-frame clones, with some not included. This table holds about 25,000 clones, about three fifths found once.

The receptor was isolated from a man aged 35 to 55 with renal cell carcinoma. V and J are TRBV27 and TRBJ2-3; 8 positions match TRBD2. The sequencing here drew on tumor tissue, taken from a patient whose treatment was nephrectomy without radiotherapy. The CDR3 sequence: CASRLGTSGYDTQYF. The CDR3 DNA sequence: TGTGCCAGCAGGCTAGGTACTAGCGGTTACGATACGCAGTATTTT.